Presented here are 18 T cell receptor beta chains from one specimen sequenced in a study of cytomegalovirus exposure and HLA in healthy donors. PCR involved 60 Vbeta and 13 Jbeta primers. Only in-frame clones appear in the TCRdb table, and some are missing; sequencing was by immunoSEQ multiplex PCR. The sample lists some 150,000 clones, about 80% seen once, with over 1% in the top ten. Sequenced input: PBMCs. The origin of the receptors is a woman aged 45 to 65 in good health and CMV-seronegative.

This clone was recorded a few times. The rearrangement joins TRBV11-2 to TRBJ2-7; 9 positions match TRBD2. Germline assignment: CDR1 SGHAT and CDR2 FQNNGV. The CDR3 covers 15 residues. The V segment lost 5 bases and the J segment 6 bases; nucleotides outside the gene matches: 11. The CDR3: CASSPSLGGRAEQYF. The CDR3 region has the DNA TGTGCCAGCAGCCCGTCGTTGGGCGGGAGGGCCGAGCAGTACTTC.

The CDR3 sequence: CASQRREYPETQYF. CDR3 DNA: TGTGCCAGCCAACGCCGGGAGTACCCAGAGACCCAGTACTTC. This chain joins TRBV6-4 and TRBJ2-5, with a possible D match to TRBD2 (6 bases). The CDR3 consists of 14 residues. CDR1 and CDR2 from the germline V gene are MRHNA and SNTAGT. Between the trimmed V and J ends, which lost 8 bases and 4 bases, there was a span of 17 bases.

The chain joins TRBV6-5 to TRBJ2-7; D may match TRBD1 or TRBD2 (5 bases each). Per the germline V gene, CDR1 is MNHEY and CDR2 is SVGAGI. V lost 6 bases to trimming and J lost 6 bases, with 15 bases between them. The length of the CDR3 is 13 residues. CDR3 amino acids: CASRYGARSEQYF. The DNA of the CDR3 is TGTGCCAGCAGGTACGGGGCCCGATCCGAGCAGTACTTC.

The chain is built from TRBV29-1 and TRBJ1-2; D is ambiguous. Germline V gene lookup returns CDR1 SQVTM and CDR2 ANQGSEA. The CDR3 totals 11 residues. Trimming took 5 bases from V and 4 from J, leaving 8 bases between them. For the CDR3, the DNA is TGCAGCGTTAGAGACTTCTATGGCTACACCTTC. It specifies CSVRDFYGYTF.

This rearrangement joins TRBV5-1 to TRBJ1-4; D may be TRBD1 (5 bases). The CDR3 contains 15 residues. Looked up from germline, CDR1 is SGHRS and CDR2 is YFSETQ. V lost 2 bases and J 5 bases, leaving 13 bases between the germline ends. The CDR3 spells CASSFQGLPNEKLFF. The CDR3 DNA reads as TGCGCCAGCAGCTTTCAGGGACTCCCAAATGAAAAACTGTTTTTT. Filled out from reference TRBV5-1 and TRBJ1-4, the complete variable domain reads KAGVTQTPRYLIKTRGQQVTLSCSPISGHRSVSWYQQTPGQGLQFLFEYFSETQRNKGNFPGRFSGRQFSNSRSEMNVSTLELGDSALYLCASSFQGLPNEKLFFGSGTQLSVL.

The chain joins TRBV7-9 to TRBJ1-4, with a tentative D call TRBD1 (6 bases). The V end was cut by 1 base, the J end by 4 bases, with 10 bases between. CDR1 is SEHNR and CDR2 is FQNEAQ in the germline V gene (reference sequence). CDR3 length equals 15 residues. The CDR3 reads CASSLGTAYNEKLFF. DNA of the CDR3: TGTGCCAGCAGCTTAGGGACAGCCTATAATGAAAAACTGTTTTTT.

This chain connects TRBV11-3 to TRBJ2-1; D may be TRBD2 (6 bases). The V end lost 4 bases, the J end lost 7 bases, and 14 bases lay between the germline ends. CDR3 size: 14 residues. Germline V gene data show CDR1 as SGHNT and CDR2 as YENEEA. CDR3 nucleotides: TGTGCCAGCAGCTCCTCCCCCGCGGGGAATGAGCAGTTCTTC. This gives the protein CASSSSPAGNEQFF.

The rearrangement uses TRBV15 and TRBJ1-1, with D perhaps TRBD1 (6 bases). The CDR3 extends over 14 amino acids. V was clipped by 5 bases and J by 5 bases, with 15 bases between them. Germline V gives CDR1 LNHNV, CDR2 YYDKDF (reference sequence). The CDR3 bases are TGTGCCACCAGCGAGAGCCACAGGGTGACTGAAGCTTTCTTT. This gives the protein CATSESHRVTEAFF.

The rearrangement uses TRBV19 and TRBJ2-7; TRBD1 matches at 7 bases. V gave up 5 bases and J gave up 4 bases; unmatched junction bases: 5. The CDR3 extends over 13 amino acids. Germline V lookup: CDR1 LNHDA, CDR2 SQIVND (reference sequence). CDR3 sequence: CASSEGGLYEQYF. CDR3 coding DNA: TGTGCCAGTAGTGAAGGGGGCCTTTACGAGCAGTACTTC.

The genes are TRBV11-2 and TRBJ1-3; TRBD1 agrees at 9 bases. Per germline, CDR1 SGHAT and CDR2 FQNNGV. The CDR3 extends over 16 amino acids. The V segment lost 4 bases and the J segment 3 bases; nucleotides outside the gene matches: 7. The CDR3 reads CASSSSQGARGNTIYF. CDR3 bases: TGTGCCAGCAGCTCCTCACAGGGGGCGCGTGGAAACACCATATATTTT. The full variable domain, its missing parts supplied by reference TRBV11-2 and TRBJ1-3, is EAGVAQSPRYKIIEKRQSVAFWCNPISGHATLYWYQQILGQGPKLLIQFQNNGVVDDSQLPKDRFSAERLKGVDSTLKIQPAKLEDSAVYLCASSSSQGARGNTIYFGEGSWLTVV.

This clone was counted a few times. The V and J genes are TRBV6-5 and TRBJ2-5, with D possibly matching TRBD2 (6 bases). V shed 1 base and J shed 3 bases, with 12 bases lying between them. The CDR3 has 15 residues. From germline, CDR1 is MNHEY and CDR2 SVGAGI. The CDR3 loop is CASSYFPGEKETQYF. DNA of the CDR3: TGTGCCAGCAGTTACTTTCCGGGAGAAAAAGAGACCCAGTACTTC.

This chain connects TRBV5-1 to TRBJ2-1, with D possibly TRBD2 on 6 matching bases. Looked up from germline, CDR1 is SGHRS and CDR2 is YFSETQ. With 4 bases removed from V and 5 bases from J, the gap between germline ends came to 19 bases. This CDR3 comprises 16 residues. The CDR3 DNA follows: TGCGCCAGCAGCGGTGGGGACTTCAGCGGGCACAATGAGCAGTTCTTC. Protein product: CASSGGDFSGHNEQFF.

The genes are TRBV7-9 and TRBJ1-6, with a weak D call TRBD1 (5 bases). From germline, CDR1 is SEHNR and CDR2 FQNEAQ (reference sequence). CDR3 size: 14 residues. The V gene lost 1 base and the J gene lost 11 bases, with 12 bases spanning the gap. This chain's CDR3 is CASSLELGGAPLHF. DNA for the CDR3: TGTGCCAGCAGCTTAGAGCTTGGAGGGGCACCCCTCCACTTT.

The genes are TRBV6-5 and TRBJ1-2; D is unclear. The CDR3 extends over 13 amino acids. Germline V lookup: CDR1 MNHEY, CDR2 SVGAGI. V lost 7 bases to trimming and J lost 4 bases, with 13 bases between them. This CDR3 is CASTSLGAYGYTF. The CDR3 DNA reads TGTGCCAGCACCTCGTTGGGAGCCTATGGCTACACCTTC.

This chain joins TRBV5-1 and TRBJ2-1, with D tentatively TRBD2 (6 bases). Trimming took off 0 bases at V and 8 bases at J, with 6 bases between the two ends. The CDR3 spans 12 residues. CDR1 and CDR2 (germline): SGHRS, YFSETQ. CDR3 sequence: CASSLGGDEQFF. Here the CDR3 DNA reads TGCGCCAGCAGCTTGGGGGGGGATGAGCAGTTCTTC.

The chain joins TRBV7-9 to TRBJ1-3; D might be TRBD1 (5 bases). V lost 2 bases to trimming and J lost 4 bases, with 6 bases between them. Germline lookup yields CDR1 SEHNR and CDR2 FQNEAQ (reference sequence). This CDR3 has 13 residues. The CDR3 protein is CASSLQGGNTIYF. CDR3 bases: TGTGCCAGCAGCTTACAGGGAGGAAACACCATATATTTT.

The chain recombines TRBV30 with TRBJ1-6, with 9 bases identical to TRBD1. The CDR3 is made up of 14 amino acids. V lost 5 bases to trimming and J lost 6 bases; unmatched junction nucleotides: 5. CDR1 GTSNPN and CDR2 SVGIG come from the germline V gene (reference sequence). The chain's CDR3 is CAWGKGQGNSPLHF. As DNA, the CDR3 is TGTGCCTGGGGAAAGGGACAGGGTAATTCACCCCTCCACTTT.

This clone was detected only a few times. The CDR3 coding sequence is TGTGCCAGCAGAGGGGCAGGGCACGCGGACACTGAAGCTTTCTTT. It encodes CASRGAGHADTEAFF. V usage is TRBV28 and J usage is TRBJ1-1; perhaps TRBD1 as D (5 bases). Germline CDR1 reads MDHEN; CDR2 reads SYDVKM. V dropped 6 bases and J dropped 3 bases, with 17 bases sitting between them. The CDR3 sequence is 15 residues long.